Shown below are 3 T cell receptor beta chains from a single sample sequenced in a study of blood T cell repertoires in COVID-19. Clones were sequenced by immunoSEQ multiplex PCR, and TCRdb holds only the in-frame ones, with some missing. The sample holds just over 90,000 clones, roughly 88% seen once. Sequenced sample: peripheral blood. These receptors all come from a human donor with active COVID-19. The donor label of this sample is uncertain.

The J gene is TRBJ2-1, the V gene TRBV5-4; TRBD1 might be the D (5 bases). V lost 5 bases and J 7 bases, leaving 7 bases between the germline ends. The CDR3 runs to 11 residues. Germline lookup yields CDR1 SGHNT and CDR2 YYREEE (reference sequence). Here the CDR3 reads CASRGVNEQFF. The CDR3 coding sequence is TGTGCCAGCAGAGGGGTAAATGAGCAGTTCTTC.

CDR3 sequence reads: CASSYVMNTEAFF. The CDR3 region has the DNA TGTGCCAGCAGTTACGTAATGAACACTGAAGCTTTCTTT. The chain is built from TRBV6-2 or TRBV6-3 and TRBJ1-1, with D unclear. Trimming left V 2 bases short and J 0 bases short, with 4 bases between. The CDR3 has 13 amino acids. Germline V gene lookup returns CDR1 MNHEY and CDR2 SVGEGT.

This chain joins TRBV5-1 and TRBJ1-5; possible D gene TRBD1, 5 bases. CDR1 and CDR2 from the germline V gene are SGHRS and YFSETQ. Trimming removed 0 bases at V and 2 bases at J, with 12 bases between. The CDR3 sequence is 16 residues long. CDR3 loop: CASSLGVREGNQPQHF. In DNA, the CDR3 is TGCGCCAGCAGCTTGGGAGTCAGGGAGGGCAATCAGCCCCAGCATTTT.